This T cell receptor (beta chain) was sequenced for a study of T cells in Graves' hyperthyroidism and ophthalmopathy. Template material for amplifying TCR beta CDR3 regions consisted of RNA transcripts. The HTBI primer set drove a first-round RT-PCR of the TCR CDR3. TCRdb passed the multiplex PCR reads through MiXCR, listing each CDR3 protein once. This repertoire shows approximately 430,000 distinct CDR3 sequences, around a sixth found once; its top ten account for roughly an eighth. CDR3 length: 13 residues. V lost 4 bases and J lost 6; bases outside the gene matches: 4. CDR1 is SGHTS, CDR2 YDEGEE, per germline.

The TCR was taken from a woman younger than 35 with Graves' hyperthyroidism. The sequenced material came from blood. V usage is TRBV5-8 and J usage is TRBJ2-7; TRBD1 agrees at 10 bases. As DNA, the CDR3 is TGTGCCAGCAGCCTGACAGGGGGCGCCGAGCAGTACTTC. Its protein product is CASSLTGGAEQYF.